This TCR beta chain was identified during a study of graft-versus-host responses after intestinal transplantation. Study summary: Multivisceral, liver-intestinal, or isolated intestinal transplants were performed in recipients. Anti-thymocyte globulin was used for induction in all recipients, who then took tacrolimus and steroids for approximately three years. Study results and caveats: Graft-versus-host to host-versus-graft clonal ratios in allografts were high in patients with graft-donor T cell macrochimerism. Recipient marrow harbored GvH clones, some of which surfaced first in ileum or blood.

Note on this clone: Its target is unknown.

The CDR3 is 15 amino acids. TCRdb's table, derived via immunoSEQ multiplex PCR, lists solely in-frame clones and lacks some. Of around 13,000 clones in the sample, over 85% were seen once. Source: PBMCs, taken approximately 960 days after intestinal transplantation. The chain joins TRBV7-5 to TRBJ2-7; the DNA was not used to check the table's D call, TRBD2. TRBV7-5 is classified as a pseudogene. The receptor was derived from a human patient who received an intestinal transplant, so some T cells may come from the graft donor. The CDR3 protein is CASSPGLAGAYEQYF. The DNA of the CDR3 is TGTGCCAGCAGCCCCGGACTAGCGGGGGCCTACGAGCAGTACTTC.